This record covers a single TCR beta chain. The same CDR3 arises from other DNA sequences in this sample as well. Clones were sequenced by immunoSEQ multiplex PCR, and TCRdb holds only the in-frame ones, with some missing. The sample holds some 70,000 clones, approximately 89% seen once. The sample belongs to a study of OX40 agonist ivuxolimab in advanced cancers. This sequence was found in an adult with an advanced solid tumor such as melanoma, head and neck, liver or kidney cancer. Sequences were derived from CD4+ or CD8+ T cells sorted from blood, sampled in a trial of the OX40 agonist ivuxolimab.

This chain's CDR3 is CASSLEGRTNTEAFF. The CDR3 DNA follows: TGCGCCAGCAGCTTGGAAGGCAGGACGAACACTGAAGCTTTCTTT. The chain couples TRBV5-1 to TRBJ1-1, with no clear D. Per the germline V gene, CDR1 is SGHRS and CDR2 is YFSETQ. This CDR3 is built from 15 residues. The V end was cut by 0 bases, the J end by 1 base, with 10 bases between. Supplemented by reference TRBV5-1 and TRBJ1-1, the full variable domain reads KAGVTQTPRYLIKTRGQQVTLSCSPISGHRSVSWYQQTPGQGLQFLFEYFSETQRNKGNFPGRFSGRQFSNSRSEMNVSTLELGDSALYLCASSLEGRTNTEAFFGQGTRLTVV.